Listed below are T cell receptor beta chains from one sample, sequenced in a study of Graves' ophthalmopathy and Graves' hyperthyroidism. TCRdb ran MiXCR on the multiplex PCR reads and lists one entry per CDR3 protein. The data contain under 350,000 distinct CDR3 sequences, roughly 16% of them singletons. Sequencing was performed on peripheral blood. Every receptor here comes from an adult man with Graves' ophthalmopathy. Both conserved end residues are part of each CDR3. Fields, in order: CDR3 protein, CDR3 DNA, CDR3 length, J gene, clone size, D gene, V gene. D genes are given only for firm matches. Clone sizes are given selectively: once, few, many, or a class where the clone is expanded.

cdr3_aa: CASGRQGYIGELFF; cdr3_nt: TGTGCCAGCGGACGACAGGGATACATCGGGGAGCTGTTTTTT; cdr3_length: 14; j_call: TRBJ2-2; clone_size: many; d_call: TRBD1; v_call: TRBV2
cdr3_aa: CASTPFGVTGELFF; cdr3_nt: TGTGCCAGCACCCCATTTGGGGTTACCGGGGAGCTGTTTTTT; cdr3_length: 14; j_call: TRBJ2-2; clone_size: many; d_call: -; v_call: TRBV7-2
cdr3_aa: CASSRDSGNYGYTF; cdr3_nt: TGTGCCAGCAGCCGGGACAGTGGGAACTATGGCTACACCTTC; cdr3_length: 14; j_call: TRBJ1-2; clone_size: many; d_call: TRBD1; v_call: TRBV4-2
cdr3_aa: CATSDPQSSYEQYF; cdr3_nt: TGTGCCACCAGTGATCCCCAGAGCTCCTACGAGCAGTACTTC; cdr3_length: 14; j_call: TRBJ2-7; clone_size: -; d_call: -; v_call: TRBV24-1
cdr3_aa: CASSFGGRESGNTIYF; cdr3_nt: TGTGCCAGCAGTTTTGGAGGCAGGGAATCTGGAAACACCATATATTTT; cdr3_length: 16; j_call: TRBJ1-3; clone_size: -; d_call: -; v_call: TRBV28
cdr3_aa: CASSRLTGRTGELFF; cdr3_nt: TGCGCCAGCAGCCGGTTGACAGGGCGCACCGGGGAGCTGTTTTTT; cdr3_length: 15; j_call: TRBJ2-2; clone_size: -; d_call: TRBD1; v_call: TRBV4-1
cdr3_aa: CASSGSSYEQYF; cdr3_nt: TGTGCCAGCAGTGGCAGCTCCTACGAGCAGTACTTC; cdr3_length: 12; j_call: TRBJ2-7; clone_size: many; d_call: -; v_call: TRBV6-1
cdr3_aa: CASSTLRGGGLETQYF; cdr3_nt: TGTGCCAGCAGCACCCTACGGGGAGGGGGCTTAGAGACCCAGTACTTC; cdr3_length: 16; j_call: TRBJ2-5; clone_size: -; d_call: -; v_call: TRBV12-3/TRBV12-4
cdr3_aa: CASSKPSGSTYEQYF; cdr3_nt: TGTGCCAGCAGTAAACCCTCGGGTTCTACCTACGAGCAGTACTTC; cdr3_length: 15; j_call: TRBJ2-7; clone_size: -; d_call: -; v_call: TRBV28
cdr3_aa: CASRLASNTGELFF; cdr3_nt: TGTGCCAGCAGACTAGCGTCTAACACCGGGGAGCTGTTTTTT; cdr3_length: 14; j_call: TRBJ2-2; clone_size: many; d_call: TRBD2; v_call: TRBV9
cdr3_aa: CASSESGYNEQYF; cdr3_nt: TGCGCCAGCAGTGAGTCAGGTTATAACGAGCAGTACTTC; cdr3_length: 13; j_call: TRBJ2-7; clone_size: many; d_call: -; v_call: TRBV10-1
cdr3_aa: CATGTGGNLKSFF; cdr3_nt: TGTGCCACTGGGACAGGGGGTAATTTGAAGTCTTTCTTT; cdr3_length: 13; j_call: TRBJ1-1; clone_size: many; d_call: TRBD1; v_call: TRBV19
cdr3_aa: CASRSRTGLYQETQYF; cdr3_nt: TGTGCCAGCAGATCCAGGACAGGACTATACCAAGAGACCCAGTACTTC; cdr3_length: 16; j_call: TRBJ2-5; clone_size: many; d_call: -; v_call: TRBV6-5
cdr3_aa: CASRRNGGNTIYF; cdr3_nt: TGTGCCAGCAGGCGCAATGGAGGAAACACCATATATTTT; cdr3_length: 13; j_call: TRBJ1-3; clone_size: many; d_call: -; v_call: TRBV12-3/TRBV12-4
cdr3_aa: CASSPGQGDVSQETQYF; cdr3_nt: TGTGCCAGCAGCCCTGGACAGGGGGATGTTTCCCAAGAGACCCAGTACTTC; cdr3_length: 17; j_call: TRBJ2-5; clone_size: many; d_call: TRBD1; v_call: TRBV11-2
cdr3_aa: CASSPSTGRVSYEQYF; cdr3_nt: TGTGCCAGCTCACCCAGCACAGGTAGGGTGTCCTACGAGCAGTACTTC; cdr3_length: 16; j_call: TRBJ2-7; clone_size: -; d_call: -; v_call: TRBV18
cdr3_aa: CASSRNGMNTEAFF; cdr3_nt: TGTGCCAGCAGCAGAAATGGGATGAACACTGAAGCTTTCTTT; cdr3_length: 14; j_call: TRBJ1-1; clone_size: few; d_call: -; v_call: TRBV11-2
cdr3_aa: CASSEAAVGLNYGYTF; cdr3_nt: TGTGCCAGCAGTGAAGCCGCGGTGGGTTTGAACTATGGCTACACCTTC; cdr3_length: 16; j_call: TRBJ1-2; clone_size: many; d_call: -; v_call: TRBV6-1
cdr3_aa: CASSLGNRGRSPLHF; cdr3_nt: TGTGCCAGCAGTTTAGGGAACAGGGGTCGTTCACCCCTCCACTTT; cdr3_length: 15; j_call: TRBJ1-6; clone_size: -; d_call: TRBD1; v_call: TRBV28
cdr3_aa: CAWSEGGRPHKWDNVLTF; cdr3_nt: TGTGCCTGGAGTGAAGGAGGGAGGCCCCATAAGTGGGACAACGTCCTGACTTTC; cdr3_length: 18; j_call: TRBJ2-6; clone_size: few; d_call: -; v_call: TRBV30
cdr3_aa: CASSLGTGLAGSYEQYF; cdr3_nt: TGTGCCAGCAGCTTAGGGACGGGACTAGCGGGATCCTACGAGCAGTACTTC; cdr3_length: 17; j_call: TRBJ2-7; clone_size: -; d_call: TRBD2; v_call: TRBV11-2
cdr3_aa: CASSPSLAEEARQYF; cdr3_nt: TGTGCCAGCAGCCCGTCCCTGGCTGAGGAGGCTCGGCAGTACTTC; cdr3_length: 15; j_call: TRBJ2-7; clone_size: many; d_call: -; v_call: TRBV11-2
cdr3_aa: CASSLTRGPSEAFF; cdr3_nt: TGTGCCAGCAGTCTGACCCGGGGGCCAAGCGAAGCTTTCTTT; cdr3_length: 14; j_call: TRBJ1-1; clone_size: many; d_call: -; v_call: TRBV6-5
cdr3_aa: CASSFRDMGSEQYF; cdr3_nt: TGTGCCAGCAGCTTCCGGGATATGGGCTCCGAGCAGTACTTC; cdr3_length: 14; j_call: TRBJ2-7; clone_size: many; d_call: -; v_call: TRBV11-1
cdr3_aa: CAWSGDLIQGRVYGYTF; cdr3_nt: TGTGCCTGGAGTGGGGACCTCATACAGGGGCGGGTCTATGGCTACACCTTC; cdr3_length: 17; j_call: TRBJ1-2; clone_size: many; d_call: TRBD1; v_call: TRBV30
cdr3_aa: CSASSQGAIHEQYF; cdr3_nt: TGCAGTGCTAGTAGCCAGGGGGCGATCCACGAGCAGTACTTC; cdr3_length: 14; j_call: TRBJ2-7; clone_size: many; d_call: TRBD1; v_call: TRBV20-1
cdr3_aa: CTSSLDRQGGETQYF; cdr3_nt: TGCACCAGCAGCTTGGATCGGCAGGGAGGCGAGACCCAGTACTTC; cdr3_length: 15; j_call: TRBJ2-5; clone_size: many; d_call: -; v_call: TRBV5-1
cdr3_aa: CASSYHGGLDYGYTF; cdr3_nt: TGTGCCAGCAGTTACCACGGGGGATTAGACTATGGCTACACCTTC; cdr3_length: 15; j_call: TRBJ1-2; clone_size: -; d_call: -; v_call: TRBV6-5
cdr3_aa: CSVRGGGETQYF; cdr3_nt: TGCAGCGTCCGAGGGGGCGGAGAGACCCAGTACTTC; cdr3_length: 12; j_call: TRBJ2-5; clone_size: many; d_call: TRBD1; v_call: TRBV29-1
cdr3_aa: CASSAKNRGHTIYF; cdr3_nt: TGTGCCAGCAGTGCCAAGAACAGGGGTCACACCATATATTTT; cdr3_length: 14; j_call: TRBJ1-3; clone_size: many; d_call: TRBD1; v_call: TRBV2
cdr3_aa: CASSSPGTADSGNTIYF; cdr3_nt: TGTGCCAGTAGTTCCCCCGGGACGGCAGACTCTGGAAACACCATATATTTT; cdr3_length: 17; j_call: TRBJ1-3; clone_size: many; d_call: -; v_call: TRBV19
cdr3_aa: CASTPGQTGIQYF; cdr3_nt: TGTGCCAGCACCCCGGGCCAAACTGGTATTCAGTACTTC; cdr3_length: 13; j_call: TRBJ2-4; clone_size: -; d_call: -; v_call: TRBV7-2
cdr3_aa: CASSSGRDYTYEQYF; cdr3_nt: TGTGCCAGCAGCTCTGGTAGGGACTACACCTACGAGCAGTACTTC; cdr3_length: 15; j_call: TRBJ2-7; clone_size: many; d_call: TRBD2; v_call: TRBV6-2/TRBV6-3
cdr3_aa: CASTTRFTGELFF; cdr3_nt: TGTGCCAGCACTACTAGATTCACCGGGGAGCTGTTTTTT; cdr3_length: 13; j_call: TRBJ2-2; clone_size: few; d_call: -; v_call: TRBV6-1
cdr3_aa: CASSKPGQGTEAFF; cdr3_nt: TGTGCCAGCAGCAAACCGGGACAGGGGACTGAAGCTTTCTTT; cdr3_length: 14; j_call: TRBJ1-1; clone_size: once; d_call: TRBD1; v_call: TRBV28
cdr3_aa: CASSLGAGGTNQPQHF; cdr3_nt: TGTGCCAGCAGTTTAGGCGCAGGGGGCACCAATCAGCCCCAGCATTTT; cdr3_length: 16; j_call: TRBJ1-5; clone_size: many; d_call: TRBD1; v_call: TRBV28
cdr3_aa: CASSLELAGGKQETQYF; cdr3_nt: TGTGCCAGCAGCTTAGAGCTAGCGGGGGGCAAGCAAGAGACCCAGTACTTC; cdr3_length: 17; j_call: TRBJ2-5; clone_size: many; d_call: TRBD2; v_call: TRBV11-2
cdr3_aa: CASSPRGSGAYEQYF; cdr3_nt: TGTGCCAGCAGCCCTCGTGGCAGCGGGGCCTACGAGCAGTACTTC; cdr3_length: 15; j_call: TRBJ2-7; clone_size: many; d_call: TRBD2; v_call: TRBV9
cdr3_aa: CASSLDSGGGQQYF; cdr3_nt: TGTGCCAGCAGCTTAGACTCAGGGGGAGGCCAGCAGTACTTC; cdr3_length: 14; j_call: TRBJ2-7; clone_size: many; d_call: -; v_call: TRBV7-2
cdr3_aa: CASSVGGLGYGYTF; cdr3_nt: TGTGCCAGCAGCGTAGGGGGCCTGGGGTATGGCTACACCTTC; cdr3_length: 14; j_call: TRBJ1-2; clone_size: many; d_call: -; v_call: TRBV9
cdr3_aa: CASSPLRGSYEQYF; cdr3_nt: TGTGCCAGCAGCCCGTTACGCGGCTCCTACGAGCAGTACTTC; cdr3_length: 14; j_call: TRBJ2-7; clone_size: many; d_call: -; v_call: TRBV6-5
cdr3_aa: CASSWGLAGGLGETQYF; cdr3_nt: TGTGCCAGCAGCTGGGGACTAGCGGGAGGGCTTGGAGAGACCCAGTACTTC; cdr3_length: 17; j_call: TRBJ2-5; clone_size: many; d_call: TRBD2; v_call: TRBV7-2
cdr3_aa: CASSSHHMNTEAFF; cdr3_nt: TGTGCCAGCAGTTCCCACCATATGAACACTGAAGCTTTCTTT; cdr3_length: 14; j_call: TRBJ1-1; clone_size: many; d_call: -; v_call: TRBV6-5
cdr3_aa: CASGPGFGNTIYF; cdr3_nt: TGTGCCAGCGGACCAGGGTTTGGAAACACCATATATTTT; cdr3_length: 13; j_call: TRBJ1-3; clone_size: many; d_call: -; v_call: TRBV13
cdr3_aa: CASTVAGNRETQYF; cdr3_nt: TGTGCCAGCACGGTAGCGGGGAATCGAGAGACCCAGTACTTC; cdr3_length: 14; j_call: TRBJ2-5; clone_size: few; d_call: TRBD2; v_call: TRBV7-8
cdr3_aa: CASRLTRNQPQHF; cdr3_nt: TGTGCCAGCAGACTGACACGCAATCAGCCCCAGCATTTT; cdr3_length: 13; j_call: TRBJ1-5; clone_size: many; d_call: -; v_call: TRBV28
cdr3_aa: CSASLVRGETQYF; cdr3_nt: TGCAGTGCTAGTTTGGTTCGGGGCGAGACCCAGTACTTC; cdr3_length: 13; j_call: TRBJ2-5; clone_size: many; d_call: -; v_call: TRBV20-1
cdr3_aa: CAIEVGVGTGELFF; cdr3_nt: TGTGCCATCGAGGTGGGGGTTGGGACCGGGGAGCTGTTTTTT; cdr3_length: 14; j_call: TRBJ2-2; clone_size: many; d_call: -; v_call: TRBV10-3
cdr3_aa: CASSVAGIQETQYF; cdr3_nt: TGTGCCAGCTCGGTAGCGGGGATCCAAGAGACCCAGTACTTC; cdr3_length: 14; j_call: TRBJ2-5; clone_size: many; d_call: TRBD2; v_call: TRBV7-2
cdr3_aa: CSARTGAWSYEQYF; cdr3_nt: TGCAGTGCTCGAACAGGGGCATGGTCCTACGAGCAGTACTTC; cdr3_length: 14; j_call: TRBJ2-7; clone_size: many; d_call: TRBD1; v_call: TRBV20-1
cdr3_aa: CASSPAGLAGVLYEQYF; cdr3_nt: TGTGCCAGCAGCCCGGCGGGACTAGCGGGAGTTCTCTACGAGCAGTACTTC; cdr3_length: 17; j_call: TRBJ2-7; clone_size: many; d_call: TRBD2; v_call: TRBV14
cdr3_aa: CASGWTGHGYTF; cdr3_nt: TGTGCCAGCGGCTGGACAGGGCACGGCTACACCTTC; cdr3_length: 12; j_call: TRBJ1-2; clone_size: many; d_call: TRBD1; v_call: TRBV6-2/TRBV6-3
cdr3_aa: CASSHGRGAQETQYF; cdr3_nt: TGTGCCAGCAGCCATGGACGGGGCGCCCAAGAGACCCAGTACTTC; cdr3_length: 15; j_call: TRBJ2-5; clone_size: many; d_call: -; v_call: TRBV7-9
cdr3_aa: CASSVTDEETQYF; cdr3_nt: TGTGCCAGCAGCGTGACGGATGAAGAGACCCAGTACTTC; cdr3_length: 13; j_call: TRBJ2-5; clone_size: many; d_call: -; v_call: TRBV9